These 13 T cell receptor beta chains share one sample of origin, sequenced in a study of blood T cell repertoires in COVID-19. Sequencing was performed with immunoSEQ multiplex PCR; in TCRdb, only in-frame clones are kept and a portion is missing. The sample lists around 390,000 clones, approximately 87% occurring once. Input material: PBMCs or T cells enriched from blood (not recorded which). The receptor source for this set is a woman aged 50 to 60 who had recovered from COVID-19.

This rearrangement joins TRBV19 to TRBJ1-1; 7 bases match TRBD1. CDR1 and CDR2 from the germline V gene are LNHDA and SQIVND (reference sequence). There are 17 residues in the CDR3. Unmatched junction bases numbered 16, after V lost 4 bases and J lost 5 bases. This CDR3 reads CASSTPTQGGAGTEAFF. DNA of the CDR3: TGTGCCAGTAGTACCCCAACGCAAGGGGGCGCGGGGACTGAAGCTTTCTTT.

This chain uses TRBV19 with TRBJ1-4; D call uncertain. The CDR3 is 14 amino acids. CDR1 and CDR2 from the germline V gene are LNHDA and SQIVND (reference sequence). V was pared by 10 bases and J by 7 bases, with 19 bases between. The CDR3 protein is CATTLIGKGEKLFF. The CDR3 DNA is TGTGCCACCACTCTAATCGGGAAAGGTGAAAAACTGTTTTTT.

This rearrangement joins TRBV25-1 to TRBJ1-1; D remains unclear. CDR1 is MGHDK and CDR2 is SYGVNS in the germline V gene. The V end lost 3 bases, the J end lost 3 bases, and 14 bases lay between the germline ends. The CDR3 contains 15 residues. CDR3 coding DNA: TGTGCCAGCAGTGAGTTCACGGGATTTGACACTGAAGCTTTCTTT. Protein: CASSEFTGFDTEAFF.

The chain combines TRBV12-3 or TRBV12-4 with TRBJ1-6, with D unclear. This CDR3 is built from 13 residues. The ends were cut back, 3 bases at V and 9 bases at J, with 9 bases in the middle. The CDR3 DNA sequence: TGTGCCAGCAGTTTCCCCGGTTTTTCACCCCTCCACTTT. Translation: CASSFPGFSPLHF.

The chain recombines TRBV2 with TRBJ2-7; 7 bases agree with TRBD2. This CDR3 contains 12 residues. J lost 5 bases, V lost 8 bases, and 6 bases had no gene match. Germline V gene sequence: CDR1 SNHLY, CDR2 FYNNEI. CDR3 DNA: TGTGCCAGCGGATCGACTAGCCACGAGCAGTACTTC. Its translation: CASGSTSHEQYF.

The chain is built from TRBV2 and TRBJ2-1; 10 bases are shared with TRBD2. The CDR3 runs 14 residues. The V and J ends lost 4 bases and 7 bases, in that order; junction bases with no gene match: 4. Germline V lookup: CDR1 SNHLY, CDR2 FYNNEI. CDR3 nucleotide sequence: TGTGCCAGCAGTGGGTCTAGCGGGGGTAATGAGCAGTTCTTC. Protein: CASSGSSGGNEQFF.

As for this clone: The same CDR3 can be traced to other DNA sequences in this sample. V is TRBV19 and J is TRBJ1-5; no clear D gene. Per germline, CDR1 LNHDA and CDR2 SQIVND (reference sequence). Trimming took off 3 bases at V and 0 bases at J, with 9 bases between the two ends. The CDR3 runs to 15 residues. CDR3 DNA: TGTGCCAGTAGTATTACCGAGTATAGCAATCAGCCCCAGCATTTT. It encodes CASSITEYSNQPQHF. The full variable domain, completed using reference TRBV19 and TRBJ1-5, is DGGITQSPKYLFRKEGQNVTLSCEQNLNHDAMYWYRQDPGQGLRLIYYSQIVNDFQKGDIAEGYSVSREKKESFPLTVTSAQKNPTAFYLCASSITEYSNQPQHFGDGTRLSIL.

The gene calls are TRBV27 and TRBJ1-4; 10 nucleotides line up with TRBD1. CDR3 length equals 15 residues. V was clipped by 4 bases and J by 8 bases; unmatched bases: 7. Germline CDR1 is MNHEY and CDR2 is SMNVEV (reference sequence). The CDR3 protein is CASSSDRGRGEKLFF. Here the CDR3 DNA reads TGTGCCAGCAGTTCCGACAGGGGGCGCGGGGAAAAACTGTTTTTT.

The chain employs TRBV5-1 and TRBJ1-1; no clear D. The CDR3 is made up of 12 amino acids. Germline assignment: CDR1 SGHRS and CDR2 YFSETQ. The ends were cut back, 1 base at V and 7 bases at J, with 8 bases in the middle. CDR3 coding DNA: TGCGCCAGCAGCTTGCCGGGGTATGAAGCTTTCTTT. This gives the protein CASSLPGYEAFF.

This clone was seen once. The rearrangement joins TRBV15 to TRBJ2-7, with a weak D call TRBD2 (5 bases). Germline-derived CDR1 and CDR2 are LNHNV and YYDKDF (reference sequence). The CDR3 loop spans 16 amino acids. V was clipped by 5 bases and J by 3 bases, with 20 bases between them. In nucleotides, the CDR3 is TGTGCCACCAGCCGTTTCAGCTTGGACGGGGACTACGAGCAGTACTTC. Encoded protein: CATSRFSLDGDYEQYF.

The chain recombines TRBV5-6 with TRBJ1-3, with D hard to call. Germline CDR1 and CDR2: SGHDT and YYEEEE. The CDR3 covers 12 residues. The V end lost 8 bases, the J end lost 1 base, and 7 bases lay between the germline ends. The CDR3, as DNA: TGTGCCAGTGGCGGGTCTGGAAACACCATATATTTT. This gives the protein CASGGSGNTIYF.

With regard to this clone: Its ends do not fully match the called genes, so a read error is possible. The chain combines TRBV29-1 with TRBJ2-2; perhaps TRBD1 as D (6 bases). The germline CDR1 and CDR2 sequences are SQVTM and ANQGSEA. The CDR3 covers 14 residues. CDR3 residues: CSVEGGRGTGELFF. The CDR3 region has the DNA TGCAGCGTCGAAGGGGGAAGGGGCACCGGGGAGCTGTTTTTT.

This sequence joins TRBV2 and TRBJ2-3, with TRBD2 as a possible D gene (7 bases). Germline V gene data show CDR1 as SNHLY and CDR2 as FYNNEI. Trimming took 10 bases from V and 3 from J, leaving 17 bases between them. This CDR3 has 14 amino acids. For the CDR3, the DNA is TGTGCCAAAGGGGGGGGGCTGGTTACAGATACGCAGTATTTT. Translated: CAKGGGLVTDTQYF.